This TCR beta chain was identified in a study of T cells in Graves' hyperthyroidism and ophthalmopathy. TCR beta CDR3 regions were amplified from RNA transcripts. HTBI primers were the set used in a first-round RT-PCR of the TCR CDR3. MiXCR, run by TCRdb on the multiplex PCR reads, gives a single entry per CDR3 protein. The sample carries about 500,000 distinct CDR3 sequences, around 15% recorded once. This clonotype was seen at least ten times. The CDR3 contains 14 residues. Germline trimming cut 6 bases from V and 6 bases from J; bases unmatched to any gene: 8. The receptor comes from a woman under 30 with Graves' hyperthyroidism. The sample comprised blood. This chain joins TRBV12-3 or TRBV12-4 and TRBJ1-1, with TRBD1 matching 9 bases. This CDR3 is CASRPDRGRAEAFF. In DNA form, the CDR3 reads TGTGCCAGCAGACCCGACAGGGGGAGGGCTGAAGCTTTCTTT.